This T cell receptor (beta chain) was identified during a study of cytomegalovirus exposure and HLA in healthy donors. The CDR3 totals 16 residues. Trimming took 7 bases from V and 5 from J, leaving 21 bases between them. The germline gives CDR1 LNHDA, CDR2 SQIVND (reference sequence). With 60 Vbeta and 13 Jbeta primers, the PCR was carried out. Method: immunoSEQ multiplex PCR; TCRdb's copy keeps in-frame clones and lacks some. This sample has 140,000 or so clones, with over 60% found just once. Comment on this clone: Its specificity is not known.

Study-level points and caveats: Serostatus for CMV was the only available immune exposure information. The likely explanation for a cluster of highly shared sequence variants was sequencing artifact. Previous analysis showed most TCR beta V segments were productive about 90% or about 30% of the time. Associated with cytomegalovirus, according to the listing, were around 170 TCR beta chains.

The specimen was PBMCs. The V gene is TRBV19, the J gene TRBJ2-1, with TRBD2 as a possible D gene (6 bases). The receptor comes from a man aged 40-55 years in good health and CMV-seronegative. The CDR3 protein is CASKRASGLMDNEQFF. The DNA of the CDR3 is TGTGCCAGTAAAAGGGCCAGCGGGTTAATGGACAATGAGCAGTTCTTC.